This T cell receptor beta chain was identified in a study of shared T cell receptors in the human thymus. Sequenced by immunoSEQ multiplex PCR; TCRdb stores in-frame clones only, minus some. Here the sample spans under 450,000 clones, 95% being singletons. This clonotype originated in a human donor. Sequenced: thymocytes.

The CDR3 loop reads CASSLFRTGRSWGYTF. The CDR3 nucleotides read TGTGCCAGCAGCTTATTCCGGACAGGCCGTTCGTGGGGCTACACCTTC. J is TRBJ1-2 and V is TRBV13, with 7 bases lining up with TRBD1. J was trimmed by 8 bases and V by 2 bases; bases with no gene match: 14. Germline V gives CDR1 PRHDT, CDR2 FYEKMQ (reference sequence). CDR3 length equals 16 residues.